A selection of T cell receptor beta chains follows, all from one sample in a study of cytomegalovirus exposure and HLA in healthy donors. TCRdb's copy holds only in-frame clones and misses some; the assay was immunoSEQ multiplex PCR. The sample has about 130,000 clones; the top ten hold under 3.5%. The sample taken for sequencing was PBMCs. The receptors come from a man younger than 45 in good health and CMV-seronegative. The CDR3 runs from the conserved cysteine through the conserved F or W. D genes are given only for firm matches.

CASSEPGINEKLFF,TGTGCCAGCAGTGAACCGGGGATTAATGAAAAACTGTTTTTT,14,TRBJ1-4,TRBV6-1,-
CASRLAGGRSSYEQYF,TGTGCCAGTCGACTAGCGGGAGGGAGAAGCTCCTACGAGCAGTACTTC,16,TRBJ2-7,TRBV28,TRBD2
CASSLSPPGQGEKLFF,TGCGCCAGCAGCTTATCCCCCCCGGGACAAGGAGAAAAACTGTTTTTT,16,TRBJ1-4,TRBV5-1,-
CASSLSGLESYEQYF,TGTGCCAGCAGCTTATCTGGACTAGAAAGCTACGAGCAGTACTTC,15,TRBJ2-7,TRBV7-9,TRBD2
CASSPQTGMNTEAFF,TGTGCCAGCAGCCCCCAGACAGGGATGAACACTGAAGCTTTCTTT,15,TRBJ1-1,TRBV4-2,TRBD1
CASSRAETDGDTQYF,TGTGCCAGCAGCCGAGCGGAGACGGACGGCGATACGCAGTATTTT,15,TRBJ2-3,TRBV4-2,-
CASSLLTSGGRYEQYF,TGTGCCAGCAGTTTATTAACTAGCGGGGGTAGGTACGAGCAGTACTTC,16,TRBJ2-7,TRBV27,TRBD2
CATRQGLEQPQHF,TGTGCCACTCGGCAGGGATTGGAGCAGCCCCAGCATTTT,13,TRBJ1-5,TRBV10-3,-
CASSPRGKDTEAFF,TGTGCCAGCTCACCCAGGGGCAAGGACACTGAAGCTTTCTTT,14,TRBJ1-1,TRBV18,-
CASSEAGTVNEKLFF,TGTGCCAGCAGTGAAGCAGGGACAGTTAATGAAAAACTGTTTTTT,15,TRBJ1-4,TRBV6-1,TRBD1
CASSLGHGPMNTEAFF,TGTGCCAGCAGCTTGGGGCACGGCCCGATGAACACTGAAGCTTTCTTT,16,TRBJ1-1,TRBV11-2,-
CAWSELAGVYEQYF,TGTGCCTGGAGTGAACTAGCGGGGGTCTACGAGCAGTACTTC,14,TRBJ2-7,TRBV30,TRBD2
CASSEQGRDNSPLHF,TGTGCCAGCAGTGAGCAGGGGAGGGATAATTCACCCCTCCACTTT,15,TRBJ1-6,TRBV6-4,-
CASSFSPGKANQPQHF,TGTGCCAGCAGTTTTTCCCCAGGGAAGGCAAATCAGCCCCAGCATTTT,16,TRBJ1-5,TRBV28,-
CASSGRGQPMLEKLFF,TGTGCCAGCAGTGGGCGAGGACAGCCGATGTTGGAAAAACTGTTTTTT,16,TRBJ1-4,TRBV25-1,-
CAISESAPLGELFF,TGTGCCATCAGTGAGTCGGCCCCCCTGGGGGAGCTGTTTTTT,14,TRBJ2-2,TRBV10-3,-
CAWSVPLHTSGRAREQFF,TGTGCCTGGAGTGTTCCCCTCCACACTAGCGGGAGGGCCCGAGAGCAGTTCTTC,18,TRBJ2-1,TRBV30,TRBD2
CSVEGPGYEQYF,TGCAGCGTTGAAGGACCAGGTTACGAGCAGTACTTC,12,TRBJ2-7,TRBV29-1,-
CASRKLYNEQFF,TGTGCCAGCAGAAAACTCTACAATGAGCAGTTCTTC,12,TRBJ2-1,TRBV27,-
CAWTLAGGYEQYF,TGTGCCTGGACTCTAGCGGGAGGGTACGAGCAGTACTTC,13,TRBJ2-7,TRBV30,TRBD2
CASSQDRSSYNEQFF,TGTGCCAGCAGCCAGGACAGAAGCTCCTACAATGAGCAGTTCTTC,15,TRBJ2-1,TRBV7-6,-
CASSESNSGNTIYF,TGTGCCAGCAGTGAAAGCAACTCTGGAAACACCATATATTTT,14,TRBJ1-3,TRBV25-1,-
CASSKQAPYEQYF,TGTGCCAGCAGCAAACAGGCTCCCTACGAGCAGTACTTC,13,TRBJ2-7,TRBV21-1,-
CASSLGAATDTQYF,TGTGCCAGCAGCTTGGGGGCGGCCACAGATACGCAGTATTTT,14,TRBJ2-3,TRBV7-8,-
CASSLSGQGGVQPQHF,TGTGCCAGCAGTTTGTCTGGACAGGGTGGTGTCCAGCCCCAGCATTTT,16,TRBJ1-5,TRBV27,TRBD1
CASTEGTGGFNQPQHF,TGTGCCAGCACTGAAGGGACAGGGGGCTTCAATCAGCCCCAGCATTTT,16,TRBJ1-5,TRBV6-1,TRBD1
CASSRWTGYIATNEKLFF,TGTGCCAGCAGCCGATGGACAGGGTACATCGCAACTAATGAAAAACTGTTTTTT,18,TRBJ1-4,TRBV7-9,TRBD1
CASSLTGVSYEQYF,TGTGCCAGCAGTTTAACGGGAGTATCCTACGAGCAGTACTTC,14,TRBJ2-7,TRBV27,-
CASSEYGAVYEQYF,TGTGCCAGCAGTGAATATGGTGCTGTCTACGAGCAGTACTTC,14,TRBJ2-7,TRBV25-1,-
CASSLLPGTGGEDTQYF,TGTGCCAGCAGTTTATTGCCCGGGACAGGGGGCGAAGATACGCAGTATTTT,17,TRBJ2-3,TRBV28,TRBD1
CASPSTGEGPTDTQYF,TGTGCCAGTCCCTCGACAGGGGAGGGACCCACAGATACGCAGTATTTT,16,TRBJ2-3,TRBV2,-
CASKLTSGPQETQYF,TGCGCCAGCAAGCTTACTAGCGGGCCACAAGAGACCCAGTACTTC,15,TRBJ2-5,TRBV5-1,TRBD2
CASSQDAGSNQPQHF,TGCGCCAGCAGCCAAGATGCGGGGTCAAATCAGCCCCAGCATTTT,15,TRBJ1-5,TRBV4-3,-
CAVVPAGEGGDTQYF,TGTGCCGTCGTACCAGCGGGAGAGGGAGGAGATACGCAGTATTTT,15,TRBJ2-3,TRBV11-2,TRBD2
CASSLYLGQNYEQYF,TGTGCCAGCAGTCTCTACCTTGGACAGAACTACGAGCAGTACTTC,15,TRBJ2-7,TRBV28,-
CAGGAGSSYEQYF,TGTGCCGGCGGGGCGGGAAGCTCCTACGAGCAGTACTTC,13,TRBJ2-7,TRBV7-2,-
CASSQGLAQETQYF,TGCGCCAGCAGCCAAGGTCTAGCTCAAGAGACCCAGTACTTC,14,TRBJ2-5,TRBV4-1,-
CASSQGTGGDYGYTF,TGCGCCAGCAGCCAAGGGACAGGGGGCGACTATGGCTACACCTTC,15,TRBJ1-2,TRBV4-3,TRBD1
CASSIGLRGGYNEQFF,TGTGCCAGTAGTATAGGCCTGCGGGGGGGATACAATGAGCAGTTCTTC,16,TRBJ2-1,TRBV19,TRBD2
CASSGAGNQETQYF,TGTGCCAGCTCGGGTGCCGGGAACCAAGAGACCCAGTACTTC,14,TRBJ2-5,TRBV18,-
CASSQEYRMEAYEQYF,TGCGCCAGCAGCCAAGAATACAGGATGGAAGCCTACGAGCAGTACTTC,16,TRBJ2-7,TRBV4-1,-
CASSLWTSGSEQYF,TGTGCCAGCAGTTTATGGACTAGCGGGAGCGAGCAGTACTTC,14,TRBJ2-7,TRBV27,TRBD2
CASSPASSGEYEQYF,TGTGCCAGCAGCCCCGCATCTAGCGGGGAGTACGAGCAGTACTTC,15,TRBJ2-7,TRBV28,TRBD2
CAIRTGTSPYEQYF,TGTGCCATCAGAACCGGGACTTCCCCCTACGAGCAGTACTTC,14,TRBJ2-7,TRBV10-3,-
CAISEGAAGSSTDTQYF,TGTGCCATCAGTGAAGGTGCGGCGGGGTCTAGCACAGATACGCAGTATTTT,17,TRBJ2-3,TRBV10-3,-
CASSPTGTSGRAGELFF,TGTGCCAGCAGCCCGACCGGGACTAGCGGGAGGGCCGGGGAGCTGTTTTTT,17,TRBJ2-2,TRBV7-3,TRBD2
CASSPRLAGDSYNEQFF,TGTGCCAGCAGTCCCAGACTAGCGGGAGACTCCTACAATGAGCAGTTCTTC,17,TRBJ2-1,TRBV27,TRBD2
CASSESSGVPNEQFF,TGTGCCAGCAGTGAGTCTAGCGGGGTCCCCAATGAGCAGTTCTTC,15,TRBJ2-1,TRBV6-1,TRBD2
CASSESGLQETQYF,TGTGCCAGCAGTGAATCTGGGCTCCAAGAGACCCAGTACTTC,14,TRBJ2-5,TRBV6-1,-
CASSLAGLVYRDEQFF,TGTGCCAGCAGCTTGGCCGGACTAGTGTATAGGGATGAGCAGTTCTTC,16,TRBJ2-1,TRBV5-8,TRBD2
CASSPRHVTAKNIQYF,TGTGCCAGCAGTCCCCGACACGTTACAGCCAAAAACATTCAGTACTTC,16,TRBJ2-4,TRBV28,-
CASGRRAGIFYEQYF,TGTGCCAGCGGGCGGAGAGCGGGAATATTCTACGAGCAGTACTTC,15,TRBJ2-7,TRBV6-5,TRBD2
CASSPGGNQPQHF,TGTGCCAGTAGTCCAGGGGGCAATCAGCCCCAGCATTTT,13,TRBJ1-5,TRBV19,-
CAISEEIAPRNIQYF,TGTGCCATCAGTGAGGAGATAGCTCCTAGAAACATTCAGTACTTC,15,TRBJ2-4,TRBV10-3,-
CASSIGGANTEAFF,TGTGCCAGTAGTATCGGGGGGGCGAACACTGAAGCTTTCTTT,14,TRBJ1-1,TRBV19,-
CASRPERESTDTQYF,TGTGCCAGCAGGCCTGAGCGGGAGAGCACAGATACGCAGTATTTT,15,TRBJ2-3,TRBV2,TRBD2
CASSSGGTSGQETQYF,TGTGCCAGCAGCTCGGGGGGGACTAGCGGACAAGAGACCCAGTACTTC,16,TRBJ2-5,TRBV28,TRBD2
CASSVSGRGRETQYF,TGTGCCAGCAGCGTATCGGGCAGGGGGCGGGAGACCCAGTACTTC,15,TRBJ2-5,TRBV9,TRBD1
CASSWDFRFPSYEQYF,TGTGCCAGCAGTTGGGACTTCCGCTTTCCCTCTTACGAGCAGTACTTC,16,TRBJ2-7,TRBV28,-
CATLDRAYSNQPQHF,TGTGCCACACTAGACAGGGCCTATAGCAATCAGCCCCAGCATTTT,15,TRBJ1-5,TRBV19,TRBD1